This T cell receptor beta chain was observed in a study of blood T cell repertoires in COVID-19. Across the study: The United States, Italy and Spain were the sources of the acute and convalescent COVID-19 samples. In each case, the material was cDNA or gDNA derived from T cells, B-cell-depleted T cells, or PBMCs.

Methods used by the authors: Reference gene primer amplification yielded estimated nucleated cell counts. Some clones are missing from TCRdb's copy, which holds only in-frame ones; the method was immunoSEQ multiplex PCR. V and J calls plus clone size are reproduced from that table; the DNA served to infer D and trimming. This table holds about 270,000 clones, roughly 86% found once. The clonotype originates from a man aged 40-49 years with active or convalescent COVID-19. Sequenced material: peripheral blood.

The CDR3 nucleotides are TGTGCCAGCTCACCTTACAGCACCCAGCCCCAGCATTTT. Its translation: CASSPYSTQPQHF. This rearrangement joins TRBV18 to TRBJ1-5, with unresolved D. The CDR3 sequence is 13 residues long. Trimming took off 3 bases at V and 7 bases at J, with 10 bases between the two ends. The germline V gene encodes CDR1 KGHSH and CDR2 LQKENI.